This is a list of T cell receptor beta chains from one sample in a study of cytomegalovirus exposure and HLA in healthy donors. Assay: immunoSEQ multiplex PCR; the TCRdb copy retains only in-frame clones and omits some. The sample shows hundreds of thousands of clones, roughly 87% of them seen only once. Material for sequencing was PBMCs. The receptors derive from a man younger than 35 in good health and CMV-seropositive. The CDR3 runs from the conserved cysteine through the conserved F or W. The D gene is left open where the match is weak. Expanded clones get a size class; other rows say once, few or many, or leave the size out.

CDR3 protein: CATQGANTDTQYF
CDR3 DNA: TGTGCCACCCAGGGGGCGAACACAGATACGCAGTATTTT
V gene: TRBV6-5
J gene: TRBJ2-3
clone size: .
D gene: TRBD1

CDR3 protein: CAWSPGLEDTQYF
CDR3 DNA: TGTGCCTGGAGTCCTGGACTAGAAGATACGCAGTATTTT
V gene: TRBV30
J gene: TRBJ2-3
clone size: .
D gene: TRBD2

CDR3 protein: CASSYGSGFYYEQYF
CDR3 DNA: TGTGCCAGCAGTTACGGTAGCGGGTTTTACTACGAGCAGTACTTC
V gene: TRBV6-5
J gene: TRBJ2-7
clone size: .
D gene: TRBD2

CDR3 protein: CASSLGGQVYNEQFF
CDR3 DNA: TGCGCCAGCAGCTTGGGGGGACAGGTCTACAATGAGCAGTTCTTC
V gene: TRBV5-1
J gene: TRBJ2-1
clone size: .
D gene: TRBD1

CDR3 protein: CASSFSGTDTQYF
CDR3 DNA: TGCGCCAGCAGCTTCTCAGGGACAGATACGCAGTATTTT
V gene: TRBV5-1
J gene: TRBJ2-3
clone size: .
D gene: .

CDR3 protein: CASSQERDQPQHF
CDR3 DNA: TGCGCCAGCAGCCAAGAGAGAGATCAGCCCCAGCATTTT
V gene: TRBV4-3
J gene: TRBJ1-5
clone size: .
D gene: .

CDR3 protein: CASSLSLAGADTQYF
CDR3 DNA: TGTGCCAGCAGTTTATCGCTAGCGGGAGCAGATACGCAGTATTTT
V gene: TRBV27
J gene: TRBJ2-3
clone size: .
D gene: TRBD2

CDR3 protein: CASSMTPLRNNEQFF
CDR3 DNA: TGTGCCAGTAGTATGACCCCTCTACGTAACAATGAGCAGTTCTTC
V gene: TRBV19
J gene: TRBJ2-1
clone size: .
D gene: .

CDR3 protein: CASSPQFDDRGLGYTF
CDR3 DNA: TGCGCCAGCAGCCCCCAATTCGATGACAGGGGGCTAGGCTACACCTTC
V gene: TRBV5-1
J gene: TRBJ1-2
clone size: .
D gene: TRBD1

CDR3 protein: CASSGTGTGNNQPQHF
CDR3 DNA: TGTGCCAGCAGTGGCACCGGGACGGGAAACAATCAGCCCCAGCATTTT
V gene: TRBV6-1
J gene: TRBJ1-5
clone size: .
D gene: .

CDR3 protein: CASSYSIAYGYYEQYF
CDR3 DNA: TGTGCCAGCAGTTACTCGATCGCGTACGGATACTACGAGCAGTACTTC
V gene: TRBV6-5
J gene: TRBJ2-7
clone size: once
D gene: .

CDR3 protein: CASSVGLGQGYGYTF
CDR3 DNA: TGTGCCAGCAGCGTAGGGTTAGGACAGGGCTATGGCTACACCTTC
V gene: TRBV9
J gene: TRBJ1-2
clone size: .
D gene: TRBD1

CDR3 protein: CASSQGQGNEKLFF
CDR3 DNA: TGCGCCAGCAGCCAGGGACAGGGTAATGAAAAACTGTTTTTT
V gene: TRBV5-1
J gene: TRBJ1-4
clone size: once
D gene: TRBD1

CDR3 protein: CASSWTETSTDTQYF
CDR3 DNA: TGTGCCAGCAGCTGGACAGAAACTAGCACAGATACGCAGTATTTT
V gene: TRBV7-2
J gene: TRBJ2-3
clone size: .
D gene: .

CDR3 protein: CASSSHGGGIGYTF
CDR3 DNA: TGTGCCAGCAGCTCCCACGGCGGTGGGATCGGCTACACCTTC
V gene: TRBV5-6
J gene: TRBJ1-2
clone size: .
D gene: .

CDR3 protein: CASSITSTDTQYF
CDR3 DNA: TGTGCCAGCAGTATAACTAGCACAGATACGCAGTATTTT
V gene: TRBV27
J gene: TRBJ2-3
clone size: .
D gene: .

CDR3 protein: CASSILGEQFF
CDR3 DNA: TGTGCCAGTAGTATTCTCGGTGAGCAGTTCTTC
V gene: TRBV19
J gene: TRBJ2-1
clone size: .
D gene: .

CDR3 protein: CASSSVSAYEQYF
CDR3 DNA: TGTGCCAGTAGCTCAGTATCGGCCTACGAGCAGTACTTC
V gene: TRBV19
J gene: TRBJ2-7
clone size: once
D gene: .

CDR3 protein: CASSIPGAGGPWVEQFF
CDR3 DNA: TGTGCCAGCAGTATCCCCGGTGCGGGAGGGCCTTGGGTTGAGCAGTTCTTC
V gene: TRBV27
J gene: TRBJ2-1
clone size: .
D gene: TRBD2

CDR3 protein: CASSLGERGTEAFF
CDR3 DNA: TGTGCCAGCAGCTTAGGGGAACGGGGCACTGAAGCTTTCTTT
V gene: TRBV7-8
J gene: TRBJ1-1
clone size: .
D gene: .

CDR3 protein: CAIRLADQETQYF
CDR3 DNA: TGTGCCATCAGACTAGCGGACCAAGAGACCCAGTACTTC
V gene: TRBV10-3
J gene: TRBJ2-5
clone size: .
D gene: TRBD2

CDR3 protein: CASSLRGLPYEQYF
CDR3 DNA: TGCGCCAGCAGCTTGAGGGGATTACCCTACGAGCAGTACTTC
V gene: TRBV5-1
J gene: TRBJ2-7
clone size: .
D gene: .

CDR3 protein: CASSGETGYEQYF
CDR3 DNA: TGTGCCAGCAGTGGGGAGACGGGATACGAGCAGTACTTC
V gene: TRBV2
J gene: TRBJ2-7
clone size: few
D gene: .

CDR3 protein: CASSFTGSSGNTIYF
CDR3 DNA: TGCGCCAGCAGCTTTACGGGGAGCTCTGGAAACACCATATATTTT
V gene: TRBV5-1
J gene: TRBJ1-3
clone size: .
D gene: .

CDR3 protein: CASSLANRGITNTEAFF
CDR3 DNA: TGTGCCAGCAGTCTAGCAAACAGGGGAATAACGAACACTGAAGCTTTCTTT
V gene: TRBV27
J gene: TRBJ1-1
clone size: .
D gene: TRBD1

CDR3 protein: CASRDDRTDTQYF
CDR3 DNA: TGCGCCAGCAGAGACGACCGCACAGATACGCAGTATTTT
V gene: TRBV5-1
J gene: TRBJ2-3
clone size: .
D gene: .

CDR3 protein: CASQGQGWDYEQYF
CDR3 DNA: TGTGCCAGCCAAGGACAGGGTTGGGACTACGAGCAGTACTTC
V gene: TRBV27
J gene: TRBJ2-7
clone size: .
D gene: TRBD1

CDR3 protein: CASSRTGTGISGNTIYF
CDR3 DNA: TGTGCCAGCAGTCGCACCGGGACAGGGATTTCTGGAAACACCATATATTTT
V gene: TRBV5-6
J gene: TRBJ1-3
clone size: once
D gene: TRBD1

CDR3 protein: CASSEQTNTGELFF
CDR3 DNA: TGTGCCAGCAGTGAACAAACGAACACCGGGGAGCTGTTTTTT
V gene: TRBV2
J gene: TRBJ2-2
clone size: .
D gene: .

CDR3 protein: CASSSGLAGGEQYF
CDR3 DNA: TGTGCCAGCAGCTCGGGACTAGCGGGAGGGGAGCAGTACTTC
V gene: TRBV7-3
J gene: TRBJ2-7
clone size: .
D gene: TRBD2

CDR3 protein: CASSFRLAGGPDNEQFF
CDR3 DNA: TGCGCCAGCAGCTTCAGACTAGCGGGAGGGCCTGACAATGAGCAGTTCTTC
V gene: TRBV5-1
J gene: TRBJ2-1
clone size: once
D gene: TRBD2

CDR3 protein: CASSLSDNYGYTF
CDR3 DNA: TGTGCCAGCAGTTTAAGTGACAACTATGGCTACACCTTC
V gene: TRBV28
J gene: TRBJ1-2
clone size: once
D gene: .

CDR3 protein: CASSPPLITSGDQETQYF
CDR3 DNA: TGTGCCAGCAGCCCACCCCTCATTACTAGCGGGGACCAAGAGACCCAGTACTTC
V gene: TRBV2
J gene: TRBJ2-5
clone size: .
D gene: TRBD2

CDR3 protein: CASTRDTEGYTF
CDR3 DNA: TGTGCTAGCACCCGGGACACGGAGGGCTACACCTTC
V gene: TRBV12-5
J gene: TRBJ1-2
clone size: few
D gene: .

CDR3 protein: CASSQDRGGGPTDTQYF
CDR3 DNA: TGCGCCAGCAGCCAAGATCGTGGGGGAGGGCCCACAGATACGCAGTATTTT
V gene: TRBV4-3
J gene: TRBJ2-3
clone size: .
D gene: TRBD2

CDR3 protein: CASSYTSDRGGYEQYF
CDR3 DNA: TGTGCCAGCAGTTACACAAGTGACAGGGGTGGCTACGAGCAGTACTTC
V gene: TRBV6-5
J gene: TRBJ2-7
clone size: .
D gene: TRBD1

CDR3 protein: CASNGLAGETQYF
CDR3 DNA: TGCGCCAGCAATGGACTAGCGGGAGAGACCCAGTACTTC
V gene: TRBV5-1
J gene: TRBJ2-5
clone size: .
D gene: TRBD2

CDR3 protein: CSVPDRVGYGYTF
CDR3 DNA: TGCAGCGTCCCGGACAGGGTCGGGTATGGCTACACCTTC
V gene: TRBV29-1
J gene: TRBJ1-2
clone size: .
D gene: TRBD1

CDR3 protein: CASSEPGRGVWWAFF
CDR3 DNA: TGTGCCAGCAGTGAACCGGGACGGGGGGTTTGGTGGGCTTTCTTT
V gene: TRBV2
J gene: TRBJ1-1
clone size: .
D gene: .

CDR3 protein: CARCYRDGSRQLTPGGEQYF
CDR3 DNA: TGTGCCCGCTGTTACCGCGACGGTTCTCGCCAGCTCACCCCGGGGGGCGAGCAGTACTTC
V gene: TRBV18
J gene: TRBJ2-7
clone size: .
D gene: TRBD2

CDR3 protein: CATSPQGGSYEQYF
CDR3 DNA: TGTGCCACCAGCCCTCAAGGGGGATCCTACGAGCAGTACTTC
V gene: TRBV15
J gene: TRBJ2-7
clone size: .
D gene: .

CDR3 protein: CASGAGEGNIQYF
CDR3 DNA: TGTGCCAGCGGAGCGGGAGAGGGAAACATTCAGTACTTC
V gene: TRBV2
J gene: TRBJ2-4
clone size: .
D gene: TRBD2

CDR3 protein: CASSSNSGANVLTF
CDR3 DNA: TGTGCCAGCAGTTCGAACTCTGGGGCCAACGTCCTGACTTTC
V gene: TRBV27
J gene: TRBJ2-6
clone size: .
D gene: .

CDR3 protein: CASSRDRVGQPQHF
CDR3 DNA: TGTGCCAGCAGCCGAGACAGGGTTGGGCAGCCCCAGCATTTT
V gene: TRBV11-2
J gene: TRBJ1-5
clone size: once
D gene: TRBD1

CDR3 protein: CASSVGGRTGLYEQYF
CDR3 DNA: TGTGCCAGCAGCGTAGGTGGCAGGACAGGGCTCTACGAGCAGTACTTC
V gene: TRBV9
J gene: TRBJ2-7
clone size: .
D gene: TRBD1

CDR3 protein: CASSLASLRRSEQFF
CDR3 DNA: TGCGCCAGCAGCTTGGCGTCCCTAAGGAGGAGTGAGCAGTTCTTC
V gene: TRBV5-1
J gene: TRBJ2-1
clone size: .
D gene: .

CDR3 protein: CASTRIVPGDYEQYF
CDR3 DNA: TGTGCCAGCACCCGGATCGTGCCAGGGGACTACGAGCAGTACTTC
V gene: TRBV6-5
J gene: TRBJ2-7
clone size: .
D gene: .

CDR3 protein: CASSYGTGGFYGYTF
CDR3 DNA: TGTGCCAGCAGTTACGGGACAGGGGGTTTCTATGGCTACACCTTC
V gene: TRBV6-5
J gene: TRBJ1-2
clone size: .
D gene: TRBD1

CDR3 protein: CASSQPGGHGYTF
CDR3 DNA: TGCGCCAGCAGTCAACCTGGGGGTCATGGCTACACCTTC
V gene: TRBV23-1
J gene: TRBJ1-2
clone size: .
D gene: .

CDR3 protein: CASSLSGGANYEQYF
CDR3 DNA: TGTGCCAGCAGCTTATCTGGCGGGGCGAACTACGAGCAGTACTTC
V gene: TRBV11-2
J gene: TRBJ2-7
clone size: once
D gene: .

CDR3 protein: CASSLARDGISGNTIYF
CDR3 DNA: TGTGCCAGCAGCTTGGCGCGGGACGGAATCTCTGGAAACACCATATATTTT
V gene: TRBV5-4
J gene: TRBJ1-3
clone size: .
D gene: .